This T cell receptor beta chain was obtained from a study of beta chain features in type 1 diabetes. Study observations and caveats: Fewer junction insertions and more nucleotide deletions appeared in type 1 diabetes patients.

In its sample, this clone was seen a few times. Its antigen is not identified. The CDR3 ends on some other residue instead of the conserved phenylalanine or tryptophan, so this is likely a read error. No DNA is shown, since the ends of the CDR3 on it are uncertain; the CDR3 is the one TCRdb lists. The CDR3 numbers 8 amino acids, ends counted. The whole isolated RNA underwent reverse transcription, so sequencing captured expressed TCRB transcripts. Assay: immunoSEQ multiplex PCR; the TCRdb copy retains only in-frame clones and omits some. This table holds hundreds of thousands of clones, 8% to 13% found once. CD45RO/CCR7/CD25/CD127/CD95/CD27 staining was used to isolate CD4+ naive, central memory, regulatory and stem cell-like memory cells by sorting. Purity exceeding 98% was reached by all sorted populations.

The clonotype was recovered from a woman in her 30s in good health. V gene TRBV23-1 combines with J gene TRBJ2-7; TRBD1, the table's D call, lacks a check against the DNA. TRBV23-1 is an ORF, with its function uncertain. The source material was naive CD4+ T cells from blood. The CDR3 sequence: CASSHLNI.